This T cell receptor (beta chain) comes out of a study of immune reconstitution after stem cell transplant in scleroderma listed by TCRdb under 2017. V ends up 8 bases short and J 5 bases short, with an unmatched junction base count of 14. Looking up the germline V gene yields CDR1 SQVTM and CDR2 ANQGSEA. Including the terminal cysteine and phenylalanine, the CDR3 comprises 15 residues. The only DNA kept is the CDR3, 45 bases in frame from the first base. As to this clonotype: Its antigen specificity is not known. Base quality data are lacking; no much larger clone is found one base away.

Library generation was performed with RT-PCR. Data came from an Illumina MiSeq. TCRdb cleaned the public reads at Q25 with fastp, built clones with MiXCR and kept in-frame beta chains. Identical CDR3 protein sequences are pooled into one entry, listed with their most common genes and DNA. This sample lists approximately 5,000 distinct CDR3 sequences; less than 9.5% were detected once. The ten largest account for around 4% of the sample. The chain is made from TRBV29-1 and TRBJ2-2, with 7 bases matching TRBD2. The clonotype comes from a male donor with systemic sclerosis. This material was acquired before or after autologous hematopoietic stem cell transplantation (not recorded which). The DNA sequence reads TGCAGCTTTTCAGACAGCTTTAGCGGGACCGGGGAGCTGTTTTTT. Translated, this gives CSFSDSFSGTGELFF.